Listed below are T cell receptor beta chains from one sample, sequenced in a study of molecular identifiers for immune sequencing clone quantification. Each CDR3 protein gets one entry after TCRdb re-called the PCR reads with MiXCR. The table has fewer than 100,000 distinct CDR3 sequences, 21% seen once. Sample: naive CD8+ T cells from blood, with Jurkat cell RNA spiked in. These receptors were obtained from a human donor in good health. Some libraries in this study had Jurkat cell RNA spiked in. Both conserved end residues are part of each CDR3. Fields, in order: clone size, D gene, J gene, V gene, CDR3 protein, CDR3 DNA. The D gene is left open where the match is weak. Where a row states a size, it is once, few, many or the class of an expanded clone; other rows omit it.

abundance: -; d_gene: -; j_gene: TRBJ2-1; v_gene: TRBV6-6; CDR3aa: CASSPEGLDGGSYNEQFF; CDR3nt: TGTGCCAGCAGCCCCGAAGGTTTGGACGGGGGCTCCTACAATGAGCAGTTCTTC
abundance: -; d_gene: TRBD1; j_gene: TRBJ1-1; v_gene: TRBV11-2; CDR3aa: CASSTVPGQENTEAFF; CDR3nt: TGTGCCAGCAGCACCGTCCCGGGACAGGAGAACACTGAAGCTTTCTTT
abundance: -; d_gene: -; j_gene: TRBJ2-1; v_gene: TRBV28; CDR3aa: CASSFGRSSYNEQFF; CDR3nt: TGTGCCAGCAGTTTCGGAAGATCCTCCTACAATGAGCAGTTCTTC
abundance: -; d_gene: TRBD2; j_gene: TRBJ2-3; v_gene: TRBV27; CDR3aa: CASSFSGLAGGSDTQYF; CDR3nt: TGTGCCAGCAGTTTCTCTGGACTAGCGGGAGGCTCAGATACGCAGTATTTT
abundance: many; d_gene: -; j_gene: TRBJ2-1; v_gene: TRBV30; CDR3aa: CAWGQYNEQFF; CDR3nt: TGTGCCTGGGGACAGTACAATGAGCAGTTCTTC
abundance: -; d_gene: -; j_gene: TRBJ1-2; v_gene: TRBV30; CDR3aa: CACPPQGYYGYTF; CDR3nt: TGTGCCTGCCCCCCCCAGGGTTACTATGGCTACACCTTC
abundance: many; d_gene: -; j_gene: TRBJ2-1; v_gene: TRBV20-1; CDR3aa: CSARDLGNEQFF; CDR3nt: TGCAGTGCTAGAGATCTGGGCAATGAGCAGTTCTTC
abundance: -; d_gene: TRBD1; j_gene: TRBJ2-3; v_gene: TRBV9; CDR3aa: CASSIRDREITDTQYF; CDR3nt: TGTGCCAGCAGCATAAGGGACAGAGAAATCACAGATACGCAGTATTTT
abundance: few; d_gene: -; j_gene: TRBJ2-3; v_gene: TRBV10-3; CDR3aa: CAISEPWVVGSGSTDTQYF; CDR3nt: TGTGCCATCAGTGAGCCCTGGGTGGTGGGTAGCGGATCCACAGATACGCAGTATTTT
abundance: many; d_gene: -; j_gene: TRBJ2-1; v_gene: TRBV6-2/TRBV6-3; CDR3aa: CASLQQEGWEQFF; CDR3nt: TGTGCCAGCCTTCAGCAGGAGGGCTGGGAGCAGTTCTTC
abundance: many; d_gene: -; j_gene: TRBJ1-5; v_gene: TRBV2; CDR3aa: CASSDVGPGNQPQHF; CDR3nt: TGTGCCAGCAGTGATGTGGGGCCCGGCAATCAGCCCCAGCATTTT
abundance: many; d_gene: -; j_gene: TRBJ1-2; v_gene: TRBV12-3/TRBV12-4; CDR3aa: CASSLEGAGDIYGYTF; CDR3nt: TGTGCCAGCAGTTTAGAAGGGGCAGGGGACATCTATGGCTACACCTTC
abundance: -; d_gene: -; j_gene: TRBJ1-1; v_gene: TRBV7-6; CDR3aa: CASSLGDGNTEAFF; CDR3nt: TGTGCCAGCAGCTTAGGAGACGGGAACACTGAAGCTTTCTTT
abundance: few; d_gene: -; j_gene: TRBJ2-3; v_gene: TRBV27; CDR3aa: CASSPVNPKLADTQYF; CDR3nt: TGTGCCAGCAGCCCGGTGAATCCGAAATTAGCAGATACGCAGTATTTT
abundance: many; d_gene: -; j_gene: TRBJ1-4; v_gene: TRBV4-3; CDR3aa: CASSQGGQMINENLFF; CDR3nt: TGCGCCAGCAGCCAGGGGGGACAAATGATTAATGAAAACCTGTTTTTT
abundance: many; d_gene: -; j_gene: TRBJ2-3; v_gene: TRBV7-9; CDR3aa: CASEYPWSHGADTQYF; CDR3nt: TGTGCCAGCGAATACCCGTGGTCCCACGGGGCAGATACGCAGTATTTT
abundance: many; d_gene: TRBD2; j_gene: TRBJ2-3; v_gene: TRBV6-2/TRBV6-3; CDR3aa: CASLGLAGVKRHTQYF; CDR3nt: TGTGCCAGCCTCGGACTAGCGGGAGTGAAACGGCATACGCAGTATTTT
abundance: many; d_gene: -; j_gene: TRBJ2-3; v_gene: TRBV27; CDR3aa: CASTHLGVDGPDTQYF; CDR3nt: TGTGCCAGCACCCATTTGGGGGTTGATGGGCCAGATACGCAGTATTTT
abundance: many; d_gene: -; j_gene: TRBJ2-7; v_gene: TRBV28; CDR3aa: CASTLGDAINEQYF; CDR3nt: TGTGCCAGCACCCTGGGGGACGCTATCAACGAGCAGTACTTC
abundance: few; d_gene: TRBD1; j_gene: TRBJ2-2; v_gene: TRBV6-2/TRBV6-3; CDR3aa: CASSYPGQGAGELFF; CDR3nt: TGTGCCAGCAGTTATCCCGGGCAGGGGGCCGGGGAGCTGTTTTTT
abundance: many; d_gene: TRBD2; j_gene: TRBJ2-1; v_gene: TRBV5-1; CDR3aa: CASTPLGTSGSFEQFF; CDR3nt: TGCGCCAGCACCCCGTTAGGGACTAGCGGGAGTTTTGAGCAGTTCTTC
abundance: -; d_gene: -; j_gene: TRBJ2-7; v_gene: TRBV19; CDR3aa: CASSIKESGEQYF; CDR3nt: TGTGCCAGTAGTATAAAGGAGTCTGGCGAGCAGTACTTC
abundance: many; d_gene: -; j_gene: TRBJ2-2; v_gene: TRBV6-2/TRBV6-3; CDR3aa: CASSPSPGEFGELFF; CDR3nt: TGTGCCAGCAGTCCTTCACCGGGAGAATTCGGGGAGCTGTTTTTT
abundance: many; d_gene: TRBD2; j_gene: TRBJ2-3; v_gene: TRBV7-3; CDR3aa: CASSLKGTSASTDTQYF; CDR3nt: TGTGCCAGCAGCTTAAAGGGCACTAGCGCTAGCACAGATACGCAGTATTTT
abundance: many; d_gene: -; j_gene: TRBJ1-1; v_gene: TRBV4-3; CDR3aa: CASSQDTTYTEAFF; CDR3nt: TGCGCCAGCAGCCAAGATACCACCTACACTGAAGCTTTCTTT
abundance: many; d_gene: -; j_gene: TRBJ2-7; v_gene: TRBV7-2; CDR3aa: CASSPYGNYEQYF; CDR3nt: TGTGCCAGCAGCCCGTATGGAAACTACGAGCAGTACTTC
abundance: -; d_gene: -; j_gene: TRBJ2-1; v_gene: TRBV9; CDR3aa: CASSPEHNEQFF; CDR3nt: TGTGCCAGCAGCCCCGAACACAATGAGCAGTTCTTC
abundance: few; d_gene: TRBD1; j_gene: TRBJ2-7; v_gene: TRBV12-3/TRBV12-4; CDR3aa: CASSTGGGNEQYF; CDR3nt: TGTGCCAGCAGTACAGGGGGCGGCAACGAGCAGTACTTC
abundance: many; d_gene: -; j_gene: TRBJ1-5; v_gene: TRBV19; CDR3aa: CASKNLGVGNQPQHF; CDR3nt: TGTGCCAGTAAAAATCTAGGGGTTGGCAATCAGCCCCAGCATTTT
abundance: many; d_gene: TRBD1; j_gene: TRBJ2-1; v_gene: TRBV6-6; CDR3aa: CASSLGTGGLTEQFF; CDR3nt: TGTGCCAGCAGTTTGGGGACAGGAGGCCTGACTGAGCAGTTCTTC
abundance: many; d_gene: TRBD1; j_gene: TRBJ2-3; v_gene: TRBV7-8; CDR3aa: CASSPVMRGPDTQYF; CDR3nt: TGTGCCAGCAGCCCTGTCATGAGGGGGCCAGATACGCAGTATTTT
abundance: many; d_gene: -; j_gene: TRBJ1-1; v_gene: TRBV29-1; CDR3aa: CSVEDPGGFSLNTEAFF; CDR3nt: TGCAGCGTTGAAGACCCGGGGGGGTTCAGCCTGAACACTGAAGCTTTCTTT
abundance: many; d_gene: TRBD1; j_gene: TRBJ2-5; v_gene: TRBV2; CDR3aa: CASGQGASYQETQYF; CDR3nt: TGTGCCAGCGGGCAGGGGGCTTCGTACCAAGAGACCCAGTACTTC
abundance: many; d_gene: -; j_gene: TRBJ2-2; v_gene: TRBV6-5; CDR3aa: CASSYSGLSTKNTGELFF; CDR3nt: TGTGCCAGCAGTTACTCAGGGTTAAGCACGAAGAACACCGGGGAGCTGTTTTTT
abundance: -; d_gene: TRBD1; j_gene: TRBJ2-5; v_gene: TRBV6-5; CDR3aa: CASSYSGTAGETQYF; CDR3nt: TGTGCCAGCAGTTATTCCGGGACAGCTGGTGAGACCCAGTACTTC
abundance: many; d_gene: -; j_gene: TRBJ1-5; v_gene: TRBV6-2/TRBV6-3; CDR3aa: CASTPTAPNQPQHF; CDR3nt: TGTGCCAGCACTCCCACGGCGCCTAATCAGCCCCAGCATTTT
abundance: many; d_gene: TRBD1; j_gene: TRBJ2-5; v_gene: TRBV12-3/TRBV12-4; CDR3aa: CASSLDRGFAETQYF; CDR3nt: TGTGCCAGCAGTCTGGACAGGGGGTTCGCAGAGACCCAGTACTTC
abundance: few; d_gene: TRBD1; j_gene: TRBJ1-2; v_gene: TRBV20-1; CDR3aa: CSARDWGQGAYGSYGYTF; CDR3nt: TGCAGTGCTAGAGATTGGGGACAGGGGGCGTATGGGAGCTATGGCTACACCTTC
abundance: many; d_gene: TRBD2; j_gene: TRBJ2-3; v_gene: TRBV9; CDR3aa: CASSPSQRGFVIDTQYF; CDR3nt: TGTGCCAGCAGCCCGAGCCAGCGGGGGTTTGTTATCGATACGCAGTATTTT
abundance: many; d_gene: -; j_gene: TRBJ2-3; v_gene: TRBV6-5; CDR3aa: CASSYLTEGDTQYF; CDR3nt: TGTGCCAGCAGTTACTTGACGGAGGGGGATACGCAGTATTTT
abundance: many; d_gene: TRBD1; j_gene: TRBJ1-1; v_gene: TRBV12-3/TRBV12-4; CDR3aa: CASSRTGRLHEAFF; CDR3nt: TGTGCCAGCAGTCGGACAGGGCGGCTTCACGAAGCTTTCTTT
abundance: many; d_gene: TRBD1; j_gene: TRBJ1-4; v_gene: TRBV5-5; CDR3aa: CASSYMTGMSEKLFF; CDR3nt: TGTGCCAGCAGTTATATGACAGGGATGAGTGAAAAACTGTTTTTT
abundance: many; d_gene: -; j_gene: TRBJ2-3; v_gene: TRBV4-1; CDR3aa: CASSQDPGREKTDTQYF; CDR3nt: TGCGCCAGCAGCCAAGATCCCGGACGAGAGAAAACAGATACGCAGTATTTT
abundance: many; d_gene: -; j_gene: TRBJ1-1; v_gene: TRBV20-1; CDR3aa: CSARAMESRQETEAFF; CDR3nt: TGCAGTGCTAGGGCGATGGAGTCTAGGCAAGAAACTGAAGCTTTCTTT
abundance: -; d_gene: -; j_gene: TRBJ1-1; v_gene: TRBV6-2/TRBV6-3; CDR3aa: CASSYSEQSNTVAFF; CDR3nt: TGTGCCAGCAGTTACTCGGAGCAGAGTAACACTGTAGCTTTCTTT
abundance: many; d_gene: -; j_gene: TRBJ1-1; v_gene: TRBV27; CDR3aa: CASSPSMNTEAFF; CDR3nt: TGTGCCAGCAGTCCATCTATGAACACTGAAGCTTTCTTT
abundance: -; d_gene: -; j_gene: TRBJ2-1; v_gene: TRBV19; CDR3aa: CAAKGWGNEQFF; CDR3nt: TGTGCCGCTAAGGGTTGGGGCAATGAGCAGTTCTTC
abundance: -; d_gene: -; j_gene: TRBJ2-1; v_gene: TRBV7-9; CDR3aa: CASRLPRDNEQFF; CDR3nt: TGTGCCAGCAGGCTGCCCCGGGACAATGAGCAGTTCTTC